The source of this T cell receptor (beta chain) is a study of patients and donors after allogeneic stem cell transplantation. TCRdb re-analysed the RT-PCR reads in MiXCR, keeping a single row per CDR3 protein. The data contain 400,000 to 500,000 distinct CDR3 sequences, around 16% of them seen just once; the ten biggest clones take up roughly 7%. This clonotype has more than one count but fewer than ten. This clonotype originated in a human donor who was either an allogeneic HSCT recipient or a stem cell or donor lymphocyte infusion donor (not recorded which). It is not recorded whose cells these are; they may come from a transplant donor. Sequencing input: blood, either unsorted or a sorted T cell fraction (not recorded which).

The CDR3 region has the DNA TGTGCCAGCAGCAAACTAGGGGCTAGCGGTAAAAACATTCAGTACTTC. Its protein is CASSKLGASGKNIQYF. The rearrangement links TRBV21-1 to TRBJ2-4; TRBD2 is the table's D call and was not checked against the DNA. TRBV21-1 is noted as a pseudogene. The CDR3 totals 16 residues.